A selection of T cell receptor beta chains follows, all from one sample in a study of glioma-infiltrating T cells. TCRdb fed the multiplex PCR reads into MiXCR, producing one record per CDR3 protein. The table records some 180,000 distinct CDR3 sequences, about 32% of them present only once. Sequenced sample: glioma tissue, nonneoplastic brain tissue, or PBMCs (not recorded which). The receptors come from a human donor with low-grade glioma or glioblastoma, undergoing nonglioma brain surgery, or in good health (not recorded which). Both conserved end residues are part of each CDR3. The order of the fields is D gene, J gene, clone size, V gene, CDR3 DNA, CDR3 protein. D genes are given only for firm matches. Only some rows state a clone size, as once, few, many or a class for expanded clones.

>-|TRBJ2-1|-|TRBV20-1
TGCAGTGCTAGCCTGTGCAATGAGCAGCTCTTC
CSASLCNEQLF
>-|TRBJ2-7|many|TRBV7-2
TGTGCCAGCAGCTTCGGCCCAGGAGCCTACGAGCAGTACTTC
CASSFGPGAYEQYF
>TRBD2|TRBJ2-5|many|TRBV12-3/TRBV12-4
TGTGCCAGCAGATATAGCGGGCAAGAGACCCAGTACTTC
CASRYSGQETQYF
>TRBD2|TRBJ2-1|many|TRBV7-6
TGTGCCAGCAGCTTAGATTTTAGCGGGACCTACAATGAGCAGTTCTTC
CASSLDFSGTYNEQFF
>-|TRBJ2-1|many|TRBV27
TGTGCCAGCAGTGAGAGGATGTCATCGGGGAATGAGCAGTTCTTC
CASSERMSSGNEQFF
>-|TRBJ2-5|many|TRBV7-9
TGTGCCAGCAGCTTAGCGGGGTCCGAGACCCAGTACTTC
CASSLAGSETQYF
>-|TRBJ2-1|many|TRBV5-1
TGCGCCAGCAGCTCTCGACAGGCCTCCTACAATGAGCAGTTCTTC
CASSSRQASYNEQFF
>-|TRBJ2-3|many|TRBV20-1
TGCAGTGCGCTGAGGGGGGCTCGTAGCACAGATACGCAGTATTTT
CSALRGARSTDTQYF
>TRBD1|TRBJ2-7|-|TRBV7-9
TGTGCCAGCAGCGACGGACAGGGACACTCCTACGAGCAGTACTTC
CASSDGQGHSYEQYF
>-|TRBJ2-7|many|TRBV27
TGTGCCAGCAGGGGACAGGGGACTAGCGGACCCTACGAGCAGTACTTC
CASRGQGTSGPYEQYF
>TRBD2|TRBJ2-7|many|TRBV7-6
TGTGCCAGCAGCTTATTGGGCGGGAGCAGGTACGAGCAGTACTTC
CASSLLGGSRYEQYF
>-|TRBJ2-1|many|TRBV20-1
TGCAGTGCTAGAGTGCAGGATTCCTACAATGAGCAGTTCTTC
CSARVQDSYNEQFF
>-|TRBJ2-3|few|TRBV29-1
TGCAGCGCCACGACAGAGAACACAGATACGCAGTATTTT
CSATTENTDTQYF
>TRBD2|TRBJ2-5|-|TRBV20-1
TGCAGGGGACTAGCCCGAGGGGGCATGGAGACCCAGTACTTC
CRGLARGGMETQYF
>-|TRBJ2-5|many|TRBV27
TGTGCCAGCAGTTTAGACTACAAAGAGACCCAGTACTTC
CASSLDYKETQYF
>-|TRBJ2-2|few|TRBV29-1
TGCAGCGCCCATAACTACAGGGCTCCCGGGGAGCTGTTTTTT
CSAHNYRAPGELFF
>-|TRBJ2-3|-|TRBV9
TGTGCCAGCAGCCTCAGGCCGAGCCCTAGCACAGATACGCAGTATTTT
CASSLRPSPSTDTQYF
>-|TRBJ2-5|-|TRBV7-9
TGTGCCAGCAGCTGGGGCGCCCCCGTCTTC
CASSWGAPVF
>-|TRBJ2-5|-|TRBV29-1
TGCAGCGTTGATTTTAGCCAAGAGACCCAGTACTTC
CSVDFSQETQYF
>-|TRBJ1-1|-|TRBV15
TGTGCCACCAGCAGCCGAACGAACACTGAAGCTTTCTTT
CATSSRTNTEAFF
>-|TRBJ1-6|many|TRBV5-5
TGTGCCAGCAGCTTGGAGGCAGTTTCACCCCTCCACTTT
CASSLEAVSPLHF
>-|TRBJ2-1|many|TRBV18
TGTGCCAGCTCACCACAACAAGGGAATGAACAGTTCTTC
CASSPQQGNEQFF
>-|TRBJ2-3|many|TRBV4-1
TGCGCCAGCAGCCAAGAAGAGGGGGAGACGCAGTATTTT
CASSQEEGETQYF
>-|TRBJ2-7|many|TRBV28
TGTGCCAGCAGTCGACCCGGGCGTTCCGAGCAGTACTTC
CASSRPGRSEQYF
>TRBD2|TRBJ2-1|many|TRBV7-9
TGTGCCAGCAGCCGGACTAGCGGGATAAATGAGCAGTTCTTC
CASSRTSGINEQFF
>-|TRBJ2-2|few|TRBV7-3
TGTGCCAGCAGCTTAAAGGCCTCGAACACCGGGGAGCTGTTTTTT
CASSLKASNTGELFF
>-|TRBJ1-3|many|TRBV12-3/TRBV12-4
TGTGCCAGCAGTTTAACCCTTTCGGGCTCTGGAAACACCATATATTTT
CASSLTLSGSGNTIYF
>TRBD2|TRBJ2-1|many|TRBV28
TGTGCCAGCAGTTTACTTACTAGCGGGAGCATCAGGGGTGAGCAGTTCTTC
CASSLLTSGSIRGEQFF
>TRBD1|TRBJ1-2|many|TRBV6-1
TGTGCCAGCAGTTTCGGACAGGGCGGCTATGGCTACACCTTC
CASSFGQGGYGYTF